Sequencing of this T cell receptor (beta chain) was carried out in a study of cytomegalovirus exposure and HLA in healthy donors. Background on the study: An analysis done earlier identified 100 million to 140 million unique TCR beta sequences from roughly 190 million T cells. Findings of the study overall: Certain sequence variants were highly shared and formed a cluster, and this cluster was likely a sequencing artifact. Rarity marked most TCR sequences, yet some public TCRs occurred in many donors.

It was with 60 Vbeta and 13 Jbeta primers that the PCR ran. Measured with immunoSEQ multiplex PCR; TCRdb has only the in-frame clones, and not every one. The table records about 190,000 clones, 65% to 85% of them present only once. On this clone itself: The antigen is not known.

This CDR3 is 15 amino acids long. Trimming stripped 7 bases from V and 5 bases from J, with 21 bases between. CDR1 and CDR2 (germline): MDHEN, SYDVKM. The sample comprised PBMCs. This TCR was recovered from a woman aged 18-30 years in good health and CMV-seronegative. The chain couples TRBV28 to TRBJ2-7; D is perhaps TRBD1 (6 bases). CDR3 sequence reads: CASTGQSVGVHEQYF. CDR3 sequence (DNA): TGTGCCAGCACTGGACAGAGTGTGGGGGTCCACGAGCAGTACTTC.